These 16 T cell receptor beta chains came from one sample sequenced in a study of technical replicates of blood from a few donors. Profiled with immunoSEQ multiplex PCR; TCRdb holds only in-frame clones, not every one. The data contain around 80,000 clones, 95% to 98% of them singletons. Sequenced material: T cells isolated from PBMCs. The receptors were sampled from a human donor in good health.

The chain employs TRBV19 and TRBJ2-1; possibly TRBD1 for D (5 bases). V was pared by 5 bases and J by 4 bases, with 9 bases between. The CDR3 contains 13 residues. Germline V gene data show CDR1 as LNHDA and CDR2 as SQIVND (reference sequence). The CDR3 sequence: CASSDSSYNEQFF. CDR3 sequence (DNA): TGTGCCAGTAGTGACAGCTCGTACAATGAGCAGTTCTTC.

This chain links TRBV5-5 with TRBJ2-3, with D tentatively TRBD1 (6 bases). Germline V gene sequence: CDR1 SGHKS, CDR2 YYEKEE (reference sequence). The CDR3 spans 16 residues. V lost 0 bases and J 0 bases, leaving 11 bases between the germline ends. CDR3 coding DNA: TGTGCCAGCAGCTTGGATAGGGGGAAGAGCACAGATACGCAGTATTTT. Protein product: CASSLDRGKSTDTQYF.

The CDR3: CASSPSGRTTDTQYF. CDR3 bases: TGCGCCAGCAGTCCTAGCGGGAGGACCACAGATACGCAGTATTTT. The chain combines TRBV10-1 with TRBJ2-3; TRBD2 matches 11 bases. The CDR3 spans 15 residues. The germline V gene has CDR1 WNHNN and CDR2 SYGVQD (reference sequence). The V segment lost 5 bases and the J segment 2 bases; nucleotides outside the gene matches: 3.

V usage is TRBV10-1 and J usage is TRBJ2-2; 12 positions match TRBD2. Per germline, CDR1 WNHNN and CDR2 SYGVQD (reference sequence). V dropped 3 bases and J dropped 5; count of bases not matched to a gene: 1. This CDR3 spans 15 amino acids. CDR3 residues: CASSEGTSGTGELFF. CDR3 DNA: TGCGCCAGCAGTGAAGGGACTAGCGGGACCGGGGAGCTGTTTTTT.

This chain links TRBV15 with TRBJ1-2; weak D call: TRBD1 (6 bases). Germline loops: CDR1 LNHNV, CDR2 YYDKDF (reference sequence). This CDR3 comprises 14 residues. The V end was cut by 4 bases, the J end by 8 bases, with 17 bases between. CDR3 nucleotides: TGTGCCACCAGCATTACGGGCAGGGGTTTGGGCTACACCTTC. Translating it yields CATSITGRGLGYTF.

CDR3: CASSQRGLVRFGETQYF. The CDR3 nucleotides read TGTGCCAGCTCACAACGCGGACTAGTTCGATTTGGGGAGACCCAGTACTTC. The chain links TRBV18 to TRBJ2-5; 7 positions agree with TRBD2. The CDR3 spans 17 residues. The germline V gene has CDR1 KGHSH and CDR2 LQKENI. The V segment lost 4 bases and the J segment 5 bases; nucleotides outside the gene matches: 16.

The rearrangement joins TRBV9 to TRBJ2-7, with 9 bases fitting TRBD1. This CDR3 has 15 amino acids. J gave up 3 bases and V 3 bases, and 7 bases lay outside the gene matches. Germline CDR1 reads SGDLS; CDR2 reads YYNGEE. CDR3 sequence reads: CASSATGTGNYEQYF. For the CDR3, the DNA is TGTGCCAGCAGCGCCACCGGGACAGGGAACTACGAGCAGTACTTC.

Here the CDR3 DNA reads TGTGCCAGCAGCAATCGACCGGGCTACGAGCAGTACTTC. As protein: CASSNRPGYEQYF. V is TRBV7-2 and J is TRBJ2-7; D unresolved. This CDR3 contains 13 residues. Germline-derived CDR1 and CDR2 are SGHTA and FQGNSA. Trimming cost V 5 bases and J 3 bases, with 11 bases left between them.

CDR3 nucleotide sequence: TGTGCCAGCAGTCCGGGACAGGGGCAAGAGACCCAGTACTTC. It translates to CASSPGQGQETQYF. This chain connects TRBV2 to TRBJ2-5; 10 positions agree with TRBD1. The CDR3 covers 14 residues. In germline, CDR1 is SNHLY, CDR2 FYNNEI. J was trimmed by 2 bases and V by 5 bases; bases with no gene match: 2.

CDR3 sequence (DNA): TGTGCCAGCAGTGGGTTTTGGGACTCTAACTATGGCTACACCTTC. This sequence encodes CASSGFWDSNYGYTF. V and J are TRBV6-1 and TRBJ1-2, with TRBD1 as a possible D gene (5 bases). V was shortened by 4 bases and J by 0 bases, with 12 bases between the two germline ends. The CDR3 runs 15 residues. Germline CDR1 is MNHNS and CDR2 is SASEGT.

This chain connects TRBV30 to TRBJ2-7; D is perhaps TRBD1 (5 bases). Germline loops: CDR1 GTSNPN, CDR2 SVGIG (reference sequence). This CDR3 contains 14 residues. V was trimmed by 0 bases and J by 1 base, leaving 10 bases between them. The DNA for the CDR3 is TGTGCCTGGAGTGTCGTGACAGAGTCCTACGAGCAGTACTTC. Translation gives CAWSVVTESYEQYF.

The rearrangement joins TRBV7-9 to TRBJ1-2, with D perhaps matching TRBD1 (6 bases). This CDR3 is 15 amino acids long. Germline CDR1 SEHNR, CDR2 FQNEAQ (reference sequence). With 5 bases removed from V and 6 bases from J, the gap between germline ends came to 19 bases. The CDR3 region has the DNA TGTGCCAGCAGCGGAAGGACAGTACCCATAAATGGCTACACCTTC. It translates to CASSGRTVPINGYTF. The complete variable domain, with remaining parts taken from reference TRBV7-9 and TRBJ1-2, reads DTGVSQNPRHKITKRGQNVTFRCDPISEHNRLYWYRQTLGQGPEFLTYFQNEAQLEKSRLLSDRFSAERPKGSFSTLEIQRTEQGDSAMYLCASSGRTVPINGYTFGSGTRLTVV.

The CDR3 here is CASSRNSGGTDTQYF. CDR3 in DNA: TGTGCCAGCAGCCGAAATAGCGGGGGGACAGATACGCAGTATTTT. V usage is TRBV14 and J usage is TRBJ2-3; TRBD2 agrees at 10 bases. J lost 3 bases, V lost 4 bases, and 4 bases had no gene match. Germline CDR1 SGHDN, CDR2 FVKESK. This CDR3 has 15 amino acids.

DNA of the CDR3: TGCGCCAGCAGCTGGGGGGACAGGGTGTTGAATGGCTACACCTTC. Its translation is CASSWGDRVLNGYTF. The chain has TRBV5-1 and TRBJ1-2, with 9 nucleotides matching TRBD1. This CDR3 contains 15 residues. The V gene's germline CDR1 is SGHRS and CDR2 YFSETQ. The trim removed 3 bases at V and 6 bases at J, leaving 9 bases unmatched.

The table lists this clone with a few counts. In DNA form, the CDR3 reads TGTGCCTGGCAGACTAGCGGGGGGGCTAGTGCCCAGTACTTC. It is translated as CAWQTSGGASAQYF. J is TRBJ2-5 and V is TRBV30; 14 nucleotides agree with TRBD2. This CDR3 spans 14 amino acids. Germline CDR1 is GTSNPN and CDR2 is SVGIG (reference sequence). V lost 5 bases and J lost 9; bases outside the gene matches: 8. The full variable domain, rest sourced from reference TRBV30 and TRBJ2-5, is SQTIHQWPATLVQPVGSPLSLECTVEGTSNPNLYWYRQAAGRGLQLLFYSVGIGQISSEVPQNLSASRPQDRQFILSSKKLLLSDSGFYLCAWQTSGGASAQYFGPGTRLLVL.

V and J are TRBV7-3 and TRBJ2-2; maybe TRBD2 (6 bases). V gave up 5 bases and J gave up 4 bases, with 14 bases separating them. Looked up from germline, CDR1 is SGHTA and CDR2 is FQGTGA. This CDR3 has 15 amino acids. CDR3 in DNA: TGTGCCAGCAGCGAGCCCGGGGGTTCCACCGGGGAGCTGTTTTTT. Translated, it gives CASSEPGGSTGELFF.